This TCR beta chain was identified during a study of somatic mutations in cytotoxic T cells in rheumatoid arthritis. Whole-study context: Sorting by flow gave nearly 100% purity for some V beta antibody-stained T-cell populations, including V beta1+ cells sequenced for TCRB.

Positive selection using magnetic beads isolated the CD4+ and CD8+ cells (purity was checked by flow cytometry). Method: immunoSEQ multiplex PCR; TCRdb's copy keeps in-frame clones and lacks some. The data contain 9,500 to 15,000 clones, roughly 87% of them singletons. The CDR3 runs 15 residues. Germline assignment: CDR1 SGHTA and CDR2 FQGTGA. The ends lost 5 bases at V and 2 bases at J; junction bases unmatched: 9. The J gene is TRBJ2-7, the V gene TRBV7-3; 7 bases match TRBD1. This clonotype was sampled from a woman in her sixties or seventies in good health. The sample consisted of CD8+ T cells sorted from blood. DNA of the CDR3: TGTGCCAGCAGCCGAACAGGGGCGGAAACCTACGAGCAGTACGTC. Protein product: CASSRTGAETYEQYV.